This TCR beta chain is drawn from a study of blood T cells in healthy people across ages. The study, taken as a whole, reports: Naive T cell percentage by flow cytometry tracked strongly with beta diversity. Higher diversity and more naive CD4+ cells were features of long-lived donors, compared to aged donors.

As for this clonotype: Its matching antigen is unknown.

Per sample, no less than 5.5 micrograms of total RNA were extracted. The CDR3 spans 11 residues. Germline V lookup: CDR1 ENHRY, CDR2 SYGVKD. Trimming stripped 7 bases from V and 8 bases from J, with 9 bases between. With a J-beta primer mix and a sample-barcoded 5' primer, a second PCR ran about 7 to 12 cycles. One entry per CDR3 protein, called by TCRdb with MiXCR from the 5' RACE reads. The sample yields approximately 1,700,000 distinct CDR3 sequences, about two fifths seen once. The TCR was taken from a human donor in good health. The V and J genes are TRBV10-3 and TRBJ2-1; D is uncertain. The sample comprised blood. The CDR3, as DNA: TGTGCCATCAAGGAGCGCGATGAGCAGTTCTTC. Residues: CAIKERDEQFF.